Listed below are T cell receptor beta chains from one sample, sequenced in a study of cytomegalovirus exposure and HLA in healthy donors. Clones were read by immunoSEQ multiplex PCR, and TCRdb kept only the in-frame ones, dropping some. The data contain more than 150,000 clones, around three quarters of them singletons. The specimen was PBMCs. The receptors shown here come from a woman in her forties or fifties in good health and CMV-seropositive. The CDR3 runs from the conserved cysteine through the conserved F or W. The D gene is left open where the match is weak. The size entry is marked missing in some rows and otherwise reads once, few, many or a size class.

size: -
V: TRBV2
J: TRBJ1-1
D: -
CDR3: CASRRDGGTEAFF
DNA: TGTGCCAGCAGGAGGGACGGGGGCACTGAAGCTTTCTTT

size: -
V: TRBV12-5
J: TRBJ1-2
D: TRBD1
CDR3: CASGLGAGGDGYTF
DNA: TGTGCTAGTGGCCTGGGGGCAGGGGGTGATGGCTACACCTTC

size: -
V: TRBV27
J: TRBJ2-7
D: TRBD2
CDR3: CASSSSGTSGGAYEQYF
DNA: TGTGCCAGCAGTTCGTCGGGGACTAGCGGGGGCGCCTACGAGCAGTACTTC

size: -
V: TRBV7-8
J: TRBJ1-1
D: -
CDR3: CASSLATEAFF
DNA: TGTGCCAGCAGCCTCGCGACTGAAGCTTTCTTT

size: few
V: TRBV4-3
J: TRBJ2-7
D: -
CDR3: CASSQGGFGEQYF
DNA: TGCGCCAGCAGCCAAGGAGGGTTCGGCGAGCAGTACTTC

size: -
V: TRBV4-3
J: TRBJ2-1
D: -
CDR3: CASSQVTRDSPYNEQFF
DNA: TGCGCCAGCAGCCAAGTTACACGCGACAGCCCCTACAATGAGCAGTTCTTC

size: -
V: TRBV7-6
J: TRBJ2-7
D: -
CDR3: CASSPGLPGDEQYF
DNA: TGTGCCAGCAGCCCCGGACTCCCGGGGGACGAGCAGTACTTC

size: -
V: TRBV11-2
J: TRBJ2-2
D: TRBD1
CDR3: CASSLQGAIRGTGELFF
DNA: TGTGCCAGCAGCTTACAGGGGGCCATTCGAGGCACCGGGGAGCTGTTTTTT

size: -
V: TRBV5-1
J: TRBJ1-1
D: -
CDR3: CASSLAADTEAFF
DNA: TGCGCCAGCAGCTTGGCAGCGGACACTGAAGCTTTCTTT

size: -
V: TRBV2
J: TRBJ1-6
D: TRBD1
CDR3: CASSDRGDSPLHF
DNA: TGTGCCAGCAGTGACAGGGGGGATTCACCCCTCCACTTT

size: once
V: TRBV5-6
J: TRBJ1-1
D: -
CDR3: CASSLRAGGWTEAFF
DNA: TGTGCCAGCAGCTTGCGGGCGGGTGGGTGGACTGAAGCTTTCTTT

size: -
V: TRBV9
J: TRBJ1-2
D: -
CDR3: CASSAGGVGRYSYGYTF
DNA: TGTGCCAGCAGCGCAGGAGGGGTGGGCAGGTATAGCTATGGCTACACCTTC

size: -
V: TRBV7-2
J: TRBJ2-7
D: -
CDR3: CASSPYYEQYF
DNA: TGTGCCAGCAGCCCCTACTACGAGCAGTACTTC

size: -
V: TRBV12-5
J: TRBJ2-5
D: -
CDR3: CASGFHSGTQETQYF
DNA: TGTGCTAGTGGTTTCCATTCCGGGACACAAGAGACCCAGTACTTC

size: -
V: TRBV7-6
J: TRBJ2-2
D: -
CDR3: CASSRDGSYTGELFF
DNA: TGTGCCAGCAGCCGAGACGGGTCCTACACCGGGGAGCTGTTTTTT

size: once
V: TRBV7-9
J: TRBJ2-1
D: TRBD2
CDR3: CASSVIAGVAWNEQFF
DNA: TGTGCCAGCAGCGTAATAGCGGGGGTGGCGTGGAATGAGCAGTTCTTC

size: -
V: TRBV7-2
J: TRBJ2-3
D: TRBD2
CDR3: CASSYNSGVGDTQYF
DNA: TGTGCCAGCAGCTATAATAGCGGGGTTGGGGATACGCAGTATTTT

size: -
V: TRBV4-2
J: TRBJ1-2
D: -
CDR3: CASSQDRGNYGYTF
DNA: TGTGCCAGCAGCCAAGATCGGGGTAACTATGGCTACACCTTC

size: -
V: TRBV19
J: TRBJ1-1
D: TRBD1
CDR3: CASSPGQFVAEAFF
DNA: TGTGCCAGTAGTCCGGGACAGTTCGTCGCTGAAGCTTTCTTT

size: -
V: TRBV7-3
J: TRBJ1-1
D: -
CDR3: CASSVGQLNTEAFF
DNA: TGTGCCAGCAGCGTCGGACAGTTGAACACTGAAGCTTTCTTT

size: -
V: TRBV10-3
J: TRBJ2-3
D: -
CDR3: CASGRSSTDTQYF
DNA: TGTGCCTCTGGCCGATCTAGCACAGATACGCAGTATTTT

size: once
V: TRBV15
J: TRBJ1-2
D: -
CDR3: CATSRDWRREGGYTF
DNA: TGTGCCACTAGCAGAGATTGGCGGCGGGAAGGTGGCTACACCTTC

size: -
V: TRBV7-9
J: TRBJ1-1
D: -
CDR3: CASSLAGRRRAFF
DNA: TGTGCCAGCAGCTTGGCGGGGCGACGGCGCGCTTTCTTT